This T cell receptor beta chain stems from a study of shared clonotypes between healthy human individuals. Study as a whole: Each donor contributed plates that comprised three CD4 naive, three CD4 memory, two CD8 naive and one CD8 memory.

Study-wide findings and caveats: Expectations were that clonotype sharing among donors would be affected by sequencing depth.

Deep level was the assay's run setting. Researchers divided each subset's genomic DNA evenly across several immunoSEQ plates. Repertoires were generated with immunoSEQ multiplex PCR, while TCRdb's copy carries only in-frame clones and drops some. The sample lists roughly 890,000 clones; around 92% were seen once. CD45RO-negative, CCR7-positively selected cells formed the naive CD8 fraction, excluding terminally differentiated effector memory CD45RA+ cells. Worth noting for this clone: Its specificity is unknown.

The source material was naive CD8+ T cells sorted from blood. The origin of this receptor is a man aged 25 to 40 in good health.

CDR3 bases: TGTGCCAGCAGTTTACGGGGGATCCAAGAGACCCAGTACTTC. As protein: CASSLRGIQETQYF. The chain couples TRBV28 to TRBJ2-5; a possible D gene is TRBD2 (6 bases). V lost 2 bases to trimming and J lost 1 base, with 8 bases between them. The CDR3 runs to 14 residues. Germline loops: CDR1 MDHEN, CDR2 SYDVKM.